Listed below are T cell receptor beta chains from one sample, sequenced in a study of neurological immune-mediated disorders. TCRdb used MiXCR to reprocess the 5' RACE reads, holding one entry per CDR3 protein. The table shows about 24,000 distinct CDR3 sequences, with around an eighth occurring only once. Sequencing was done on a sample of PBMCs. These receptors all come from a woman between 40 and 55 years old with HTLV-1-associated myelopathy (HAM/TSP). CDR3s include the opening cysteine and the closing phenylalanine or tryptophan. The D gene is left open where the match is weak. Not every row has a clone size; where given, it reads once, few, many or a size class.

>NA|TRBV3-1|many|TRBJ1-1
TGTGCCAGCAGCCAGGAAAGGGTTTTCGCTGAAGCTTTCTTT
CASSQERVFAEAFF
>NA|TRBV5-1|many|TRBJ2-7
TGCGCCAGCGAGGAACCAGGGTCCTACGAGCAGTACTTC
CASEEPGSYEQYF
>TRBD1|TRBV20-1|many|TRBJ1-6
TGCAGTGCTAGAGATCGGCAGGGGGGGAGCTCCTATAATTCACCCCTCCACTTT
CSARDRQGGSSYNSPLHF
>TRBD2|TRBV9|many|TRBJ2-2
TGTGCCAGCAGCAGAGGGACTAGCGGGGATAACACCGGGGAGCTGTTTTTT
CASSRGTSGDNTGELFF
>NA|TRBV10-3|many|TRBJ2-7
TGTGCCACTCGACAGCTTAGCTCCTACGAGCAGTACTTC
CATRQLSSYEQYF
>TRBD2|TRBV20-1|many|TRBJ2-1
TGCAGTGCTCCCTACGATAATAACCCCAAGCGGGGGGGCTCGAATGAGCAGTTCTTC
CSAPYDNNPKRGGSNEQFF
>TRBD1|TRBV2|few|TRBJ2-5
TGTGCCAGCAGTGAGACAGGGTTCCAAGAGACCCAGTACTTC
CASSETGFQETQYF
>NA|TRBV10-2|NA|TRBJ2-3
TGCGCCAGCGCCGGTAGCTCTAGCACAGATACGCAGTATTTT
CASAGSSSTDTQYF
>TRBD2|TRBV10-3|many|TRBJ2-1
TGTGCCATCAGTGAGTCGAGTGGAGAGGGGAGGGACCCCTCCTACAATGAGCAGTTCTTC
CAISESSGEGRDPSYNEQFF
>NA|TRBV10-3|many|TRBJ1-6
TGTGCCATCACTGAACAGGGTCCACCCCTCCACTTT
CAITEQGPPLHF
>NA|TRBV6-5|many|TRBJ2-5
TGTGCCAGCAGTTACTCTGGTTGGTGGGACAACCAAGAGACCCAGTACTTC
CASSYSGWWDNQETQYF
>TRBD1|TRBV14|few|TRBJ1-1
TGTGCCAGCAGCCACCCCGCGGGGGACAGGGGGCGGAAGGCTTTCTTT
CASSHPAGDRGRKAFF
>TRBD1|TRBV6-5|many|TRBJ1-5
TGTGCCAGCAGTTCGGGACAGCACAATCAGCCCCAGCATTTT
CASSSGQHNQPQHF
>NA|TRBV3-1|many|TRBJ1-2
TGTGCCAGCAGCCAAGATCAAAATCCCCTTGGCTACACCTTC
CASSQDQNPLGYTF
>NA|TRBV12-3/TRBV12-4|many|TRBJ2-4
TGTGCCAGCAGCCTTGGGCGTTCAAACATTCAGTACTTC
CASSLGRSNIQYF
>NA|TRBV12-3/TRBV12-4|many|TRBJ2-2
TGTGCCAGCAGTACAGCCTTCACCGGGGAGCTGTTTTTT
CASSTAFTGELFF
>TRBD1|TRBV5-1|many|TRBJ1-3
TGCGCCAGCAGCCCCTACAGGGGGCAGGTTGGAAACACCATATATTTT
CASSPYRGQVGNTIYF
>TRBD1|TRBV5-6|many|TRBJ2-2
TGTGCCAGCAGCGTCACAGGGGAGAACACCGGGGAGCTGTTTTTT
CASSVTGENTGELFF
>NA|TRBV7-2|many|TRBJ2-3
TGTGCCAGCAGCGTAGACAGCACAGATACGCAGTATTTT
CASSVDSTDTQYF
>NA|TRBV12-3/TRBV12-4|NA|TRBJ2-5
TGTGCCAGCAGTTTTAGCGGACAAGAGACCCAGTACTTC
CASSFSGQETQYF
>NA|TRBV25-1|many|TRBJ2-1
TGTGCCAGCAGTGCTACAGGGAGATTACAGTACAATGAGCAGTTCTTC
CASSATGRLQYNEQFF
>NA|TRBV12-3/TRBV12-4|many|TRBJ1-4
TGTGCCAGCAGTTTGGCTGAAAAACTGTTTTTT
CASSLAEKLFF
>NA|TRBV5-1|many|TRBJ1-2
TGCGCCAGCAGCTTGTTGGGGGAAGGTGGCTACACCTTC
CASSLLGEGGYTF
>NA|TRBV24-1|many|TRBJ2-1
TGTGCCACCAGTGATTTGAGGGACCAGTACTCCAATGAGCAGTTCTTC
CATSDLRDQYSNEQFF
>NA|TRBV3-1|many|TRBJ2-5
TGTGCCAGCAGCCAGCGTAGCCAAGAGACCCAGTACTTC
CASSQRSQETQYF
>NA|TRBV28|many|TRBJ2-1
TGTGCCAGCAGTTTATCACAGGACAATGAGCAGTTCTTC
CASSLSQDNEQFF
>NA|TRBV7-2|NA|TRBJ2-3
TGTGCCAGCAGCCCAAAAGCCCTAGAGGATACGCAGTATTTT
CASSPKALEDTQYF
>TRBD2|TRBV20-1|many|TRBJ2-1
TGCAGTGCCCTCAGCGGGGGTCCCTACAATGAGCAGTTCTTC
CSALSGGPYNEQFF
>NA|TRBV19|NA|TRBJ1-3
TGTGCCAGTAGTATTCGGAGCTCTGGAAACACCATATATTTT
CASSIRSSGNTIYF
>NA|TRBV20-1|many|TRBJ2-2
TGCAGTGCTCCCTTAAGACAGGCGGGAGCCGGGGAGCTGTTTTTT
CSAPLRQAGAGELFF
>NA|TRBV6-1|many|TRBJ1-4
TGTGCCAGCAGTGACAACCAGGGTGGTGAAAAACTGTTTTTT
CASSDNQGGEKLFF
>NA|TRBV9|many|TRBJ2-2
TGTGCCAGCAGCGTTTCAGGTACCGGGGAGCTGTTTTTT
CASSVSGTGELFF